A single sample gave rise to the 25 T cell receptor beta chains below, sequenced in a study of T cell responses to AZD1222 COVID-19 vaccine. Profiling relied on immunoSEQ multiplex PCR, and the TCRdb table lists in-frame clones only, not all of them. The sample records 150,000 or so clones, roughly 91% being singletons. Source: peripheral blood, taken on day 0 of AZD1222 vaccination. Receptor source: an adult in good health.

This sequence joins TRBV19 and TRBJ1-1; perhaps TRBD1 as D (5 bases). Looked up from germline, CDR1 is LNHDA and CDR2 is SQIVND (reference sequence). CDR3 length equals 15 residues. V was pared by 3 bases and J by 1 base, with 12 bases between. The chain's CDR3 is CASSISSGGNTEAFF. The CDR3 DNA sequence: TGTGCCAGTAGTATCTCATCTGGGGGGAACACTGAAGCTTTCTTT.

The J gene is TRBJ2-3, the V gene TRBV24-1; D could derive from TRBD1 or TRBD2 (5 bases each). This CDR3 comprises 15 residues. Trimming took off 4 bases at V and 5 bases at J, with 15 bases between the two ends. The germline CDR1 and CDR2 sequences are KGHDR and SFDVKD. The CDR3 protein is CATSDPRDAGDTQYF. The DNA for the CDR3 is TGTGCCACCAGTGACCCCCGGGACGCCGGAGATACGCAGTATTTT.

This rearrangement joins TRBV6-5 to TRBJ1-1; no clear D. Looked up from germline, CDR1 is MNHEY and CDR2 is SVGAGI. The V gene lost 5 bases and the J gene lost 5 bases, with 15 bases spanning the gap. This CDR3 is 14 amino acids long. CDR3 in amino acids: CASSLAPGGTEAFF. The CDR3 region has the DNA TGTGCCAGCAGTCTAGCACCGGGAGGAACTGAAGCTTTCTTT.

This clone was observed once. The chain recombines TRBV6-2 or TRBV6-3 with TRBJ2-7; TRBD1 matches at 7 bases. Trimming removed 5 bases from V and 3 bases from J; junction bases left unmatched: 7. The V gene's germline CDR1 is MNHEY and CDR2 SVGEGT. This CDR3 comprises 14 residues. The CDR3 region has the DNA TGTGCCAGCAGTATCCCGGGACAGATCTACGAGCAGTACTTC. Translation gives CASSIPGQIYEQYF.

The rearrangement links TRBV27 to TRBJ1-3; tentative D call: TRBD1 (5 bases). Trimming stripped 5 bases from V and 0 bases from J, with 14 bases between. The CDR3 runs 16 residues. Germline V lookup: CDR1 MNHEY, CDR2 SMNVEV (reference sequence). CDR3 protein: CASSPITGSSGNTIYF. Written as DNA, the CDR3 is TGTGCCAGCAGTCCGATTACAGGTAGCTCTGGAAACACCATATATTTT.

The CDR3, as DNA: TGTGCCAGCAGCTCCCTTGGGCCCCCTGGTGAGCAGTACTTC. Protein: CASSSLGPPGEQYF. J is TRBJ2-7 and V is TRBV11-2; no definite D call. V was cut by 4 bases and J by 7 bases, with 17 bases left in between. The CDR3 is made up of 14 amino acids. Germline V gives CDR1 SGHAT, CDR2 FQNNGV.

The V and J genes are TRBV28 and TRBJ1-2; D possibly corresponds to TRBD1 (6 bases). Trimming left V 7 bases short and J 6 bases short, with 15 bases between. Germline V gives CDR1 MDHEN, CDR2 SYDVKM. The CDR3 is 13 amino acids. The CDR3 loop is CASTSGAGDGYTF. The CDR3 nucleotides are TGTGCCAGCACCTCGGGGGCTGGGGATGGCTACACCTTC.

This clone was observed a single time. V usage is TRBV4-3 and J usage is TRBJ2-5; the D is unclear. Germline V gene sequence: CDR1 LGHNA, CDR2 YSLEER. Trimming removed 2 bases at V and 5 bases at J, with 12 bases between. This CDR3 comprises 14 residues. CDR3 DNA sequence: TGCGCCAGCAGCCAATTTGTCCGGAGCGAGACCCAGTACTTC. As protein: CASSQFVRSETQYF.

V and J are TRBV7-9 and TRBJ2-2, with D possibly TRBD2 on 6 matching bases. The V end was cut by 5 bases, the J end by 0 bases, with 19 bases between. The CDR3 sequence is 18 residues long. The germline V gene has CDR1 SEHNR and CDR2 FQNEAQ (reference sequence). The CDR3 loop reads CASSPIPGTSANTGELFF. The CDR3 DNA follows: TGTGCCAGCAGCCCCATACCCGGGACTTCTGCGAACACCGGGGAGCTGTTTTTT.

The V and J genes are TRBV4-3 and TRBJ2-7; 7 bases align to TRBD1. V was clipped by 1 base and J by 2 bases; unmatched bases: 2. Germline values: CDR1 LGHNA, CDR2 YSLEER. The length of the CDR3 is 14 residues. Here the CDR3 DNA reads TGCGCCAGCAGCCAAGGTCAGGGGGCCTACGAGCAGTACTTC. Its protein is CASSQGQGAYEQYF.

V and J are TRBV18 and TRBJ2-7; D is undetermined. V lost 1 base to trimming and J lost 5 bases, with 6 bases between them. This CDR3 is 12 amino acids long. CDR1 is KGHSH, CDR2 LQKENI, per germline. In DNA form, the CDR3 reads TGTGCCAGCTCACCACAAAACGACGAGCAGTACTTC. Protein: CASSPQNDEQYF.

The chain uses TRBV9 and TRBJ1-3, with D perhaps TRBD1 (5 bases). Trimming removed 0 bases from V and 2 bases from J, with 12 bases in between. The germline V gene has CDR1 SGDLS and CDR2 YYNGEE. This CDR3 spans 16 amino acids. CDR3 in DNA: TGTGCCAGCAGCGTAGAGTCCGGGGCCGCTGGAAACACCATATATTTT. This codes for CASSVESGAAGNTIYF.

The CDR3 spells CASSDPNYGYTF. CDR3 coding DNA: TGTGCCAGCAGCGACCCCAACTATGGCTACACCTTC. This chain joins TRBV7-2 and TRBJ1-2, with D uncertain. V lost 5 bases and J lost 2, with 6 bases in between. The CDR3 spans 12 residues. From germline, CDR1 is SGHTA and CDR2 FQGNSA.

The V call is TRBV7-3, the J call TRBJ2-5; D is possibly TRBD2 (6 bases). Trimming left V 2 bases short and J 1 base short, with 17 bases between. Germline-derived CDR1 and CDR2 are SGHTA and FQGTGA. This CDR3 has 17 residues. In DNA form, the CDR3 reads TGTGCCAGCAGCTTATACGCCTGGCGGGAATCCCAAGAGACCCAGTACTTC. Protein: CASSLYAWRESQETQYF. The full variable domain, with the rest looked up from reference TRBV7-3 and TRBJ2-5, is GAGVSQTPSNKVTEKGKYVELRCDPISGHTALYWYRQSLGQGPEFLIYFQGTGAADDSGLPNDRFFAVRPEGSVSTLKIQRTERGDSAVYLCASSLYAWRESQETQYFGPGTRLLVL.

The J gene is TRBJ2-2, the V gene TRBV20-1, with 14 bases identical to TRBD2. The V segment lost 3 bases and the J segment 5 bases; nucleotides outside the gene matches: 5. Germline V gene lookup returns CDR1 DFQATT and CDR2 SNEGSKA (reference sequence). CDR3 size: 16 residues. The CDR3 here is CSASGLAGGRTGELFF. The DNA of the CDR3 is TGCAGTGCTAGTGGACTAGCGGGAGGTCGAACCGGGGAGCTGTTTTTT.

V is TRBV11-2 and J is TRBJ1-2; TRBD1 matches at 9 bases. The CDR3 extends over 14 amino acids. V lost 5 bases, J lost 4 bases, and 5 bases stayed unmatched. Germline CDR1 SGHAT, CDR2 FQNNGV. The CDR3 bases are TGTGCCAGCAGCCGTACAGGGGGCGGCTATGGCTACACCTTC. This translates into CASSRTGGGYGYTF.

CDR3 sequence reads: CASSPGLLQETQYF. CDR3 nucleotides: TGTGCCAGCAGCCCAGGACTGTTACAAGAGACCCAGTACTTC. V usage is TRBV11-2 and J usage is TRBJ2-5, with a weak D call TRBD2 (5 bases). CDR1 SGHAT and CDR2 FQNNGV come from the germline V gene. The V end was cut by 5 bases, the J end by 2 bases, with 12 bases between. The CDR3 has 14 residues.

The V and J genes are TRBV12-3 or TRBV12-4 and TRBJ1-1; D gene uncertain. V was pared by 4 bases and J by 1 base, with 4 bases between. The CDR3 is 12 amino acids. The CDR3 sequence is CASSSTNTEAFF. In nucleotides, the CDR3 is TGTGCCAGCAGTTCGACGAACACTGAAGCTTTCTTT.

The V call is TRBV7-9, the J call TRBJ2-1; TRBD2 matches 10 bases. This CDR3 has 14 residues. The V gene end was trimmed by 6 bases and the J gene end by 9 bases; junction bases not matched to a gene: 8. From germline, CDR1 is SEHNR and CDR2 FQNEAQ (reference sequence). DNA of the CDR3: TGTGCCAGCAGAGCTAGCGGGAGTTCTGGTGAGCAGTTCTTC. Protein: CASRASGSSGEQFF.

This chain links TRBV10-3 with TRBJ2-2; the match to TRBD1 covers 7 bases. The germline CDR1 and CDR2 sequences are ENHRY and SYGVKD. This CDR3 has 12 residues. V shed 7 bases and J 6 bases; nucleotides not matched to a gene: 2. For the CDR3, the DNA is TGTGCCATCAAAGACAGGGCCGGGGAGCTGTTTTTT. It codes for CAIKDRAGELFF.

The chain uses TRBV11-2 and TRBJ1-4; the D is unclear. CDR3 length equals 13 residues. Germline values: CDR1 SGHAT, CDR2 FQNNGV. The V end lost 8 bases, the J end lost 1 base, and 8 bases lay between the germline ends. The CDR3 loop is CASGKGTNEKLFF. CDR3 coding DNA: TGTGCCAGCGGAAAGGGAACTAATGAAAAACTGTTTTTT.

With respect to this clone: A read error may produce the germline difference seen at one junction end. This chain uses TRBV18 with TRBJ2-1, with no clear D. Germline CDR1 reads KGHSH; CDR2 reads LQKENI. This CDR3 has 16 amino acids. CDR3 sequence: CASSPLKTVEYSEQFF. CDR3 sequence (DNA): TGTGCCAGCTCACCACTTAAAACAGTTGAGTACAGTGAGCAGTTCTTC. Combining the CDR3 with reference TRBV18 and TRBJ2-1 gives the whole variable domain NAGVMQNPRHLVRRRGQEARLRCSPMKGHSHVYWYRQLPEEGLKFMVYLQKENIIDESGMPKERFSAEFPKEGPSILRIQQVVRGDSAAYFCASSPLKTVEYSEQFFGPGTRLTVL.

J is TRBJ1-5 and V is TRBV27; D is unclear. From germline, CDR1 is MNHEY and CDR2 SMNVEV (reference sequence). CDR3 length: 15 amino acids. The V and J ends lost 2 bases and 5 bases respectively, with 13 bases between them. Here the CDR3 reads CASSLDGGKHQPQHF. The CDR3 DNA reads as TGTGCCAGCAGTTTAGATGGTGGGAAACATCAGCCCCAGCATTTT.

This sequence joins TRBV11-2 and TRBJ2-3; 9 positions agree with TRBD1. The CDR3 has 16 amino acids. The V and J ends lost 4 bases and 2 bases, in that order; junction bases with no gene match: 7. The germline gives CDR1 SGHAT, CDR2 FQNNGV. The CDR3 loop is CASSSGQGSYTDTQYF. In nucleotides, the CDR3 is TGTGCCAGCAGCTCAGGACAGGGGTCCTACACAGATACGCAGTATTTT.

The chain uses TRBV7-2 and TRBJ2-2, with 8 nucleotides matching TRBD2. This CDR3 contains 16 residues. The V gene end was trimmed by 2 bases and the J gene end by 7 bases; junction bases not matched to a gene: 9. Germline V gives CDR1 SGHTA, CDR2 FQGNSA. Written as DNA, the CDR3 is TGTGCCAGCAGCTTATTCGGGGGGGAAGTCAGCGGGGAGCTGTTTTTT. This sequence encodes CASSLFGGEVSGELFF.